This TCR beta chain came from a study of T cell responses to AZD1222 COVID-19 vaccine. The protocol was immunoSEQ multiplex PCR, while the TCRdb copy is restricted to in-frame clones and leaves out a portion. The sample has 150,000 to 200,000 clones; just over 90% are singletons. This CDR3 has 13 residues. With 5 bases removed from V and 4 bases from J, the gap between germline ends came to 10 bases. Germline V gene lookup returns CDR1 SGHNT and CDR2 YYREEE (reference sequence). This chain links TRBV5-4 with TRBJ1-5; weak D call: TRBD1 (5 bases). The clonotype comes from an adult in good health. The sequences come from peripheral blood, collected on day 0 of AZD1222 vaccination. The CDR3 bases are TGTGCCAGCAGTCGAGGGGAAAATCAGCCCCAGCATTTT. This translates into CASSRGENQPQHF.